The present T cell receptor beta chain was sequenced within a study of tumor and adjacent non-tumor tissue in lung cancer. Looking at the study overall: Around 4.5 million productive TCRbeta reads were obtained per sample on average.

Study-level points and caveats: Compared with tumor, normal lung showed significantly lower TCR diversity.

TCRbeta libraries were built with three rounds of nested PCR, modified from ARM-PCR. MiXCR was run by TCRdb on the multiplex PCR reads, yielding one entry per CDR3 protein. Among more than 35,000 distinct CDR3 sequences listed, around 62% were seen once. RNA was extracted from bulk tissue without any cell sorting. More than 3 cm separated this lung sample from the edge of the tumor. This clonotype was seen repeatedly, ten times or more. Its target is unknown. The sequenced material came from distant non-tumor lung tissue. The receptor was isolated from a woman between 40 and 55 years old with non-small cell lung cancer.

The CDR3 is CASSLPSRGNYEQYF. In DNA, the CDR3 is TGTGCCAGCAGTTTACCCTCCCGGGGAAACTACGAGCAGTACTTC. The chain recombines TRBV28 with TRBJ2-7; maybe TRBD2 (5 bases). Germline V gene data show CDR1 as MDHEN and CDR2 as SYDVKM. The CDR3 is 15 amino acids. V dropped 2 bases and J dropped 3 bases, with 14 bases sitting between them.